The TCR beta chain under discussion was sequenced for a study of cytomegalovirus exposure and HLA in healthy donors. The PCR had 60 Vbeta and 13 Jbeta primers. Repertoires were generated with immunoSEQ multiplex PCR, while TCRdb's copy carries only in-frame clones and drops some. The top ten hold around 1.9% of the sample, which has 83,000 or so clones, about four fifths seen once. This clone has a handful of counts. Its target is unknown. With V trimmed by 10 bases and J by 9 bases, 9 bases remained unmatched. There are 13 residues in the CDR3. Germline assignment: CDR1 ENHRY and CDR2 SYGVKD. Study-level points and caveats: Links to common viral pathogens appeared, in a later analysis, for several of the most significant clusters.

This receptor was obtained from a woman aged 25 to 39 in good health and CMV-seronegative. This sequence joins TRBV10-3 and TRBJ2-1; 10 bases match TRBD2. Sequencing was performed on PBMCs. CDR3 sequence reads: CARSSGSSSEQFF. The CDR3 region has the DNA TGTGCCAGGTCTAGCGGGAGTAGTAGTGAGCAGTTCTTC.